These 19 T cell receptor beta chains were all obtained from the same sample, sequenced in a study of T cells in Graves' hyperthyroidism and ophthalmopathy. RNA transcripts were the template for amplifying TCR beta CDR3 regions. In the first-round RT-PCR of the TCR CDR3, the HTBI primer set was used. TCRdb re-derived calls from the multiplex PCR reads in MiXCR, one entry per CDR3 protein. The repertoire has some 370,000 distinct CDR3 sequences, over 12% of them found once; the top ten carry around 27%. The source material was blood. The receptors originated from a middle-aged man with Graves' ophthalmopathy.

The sample holds many counts of this clonotype. This chain connects TRBV10-3 to TRBJ1-1, with D hard to call. CDR1 is ENHRY and CDR2 is SYGVKD in the germline V gene. CDR3 length: 12 amino acids. V lost 4 bases to trimming and J lost 3 bases, with 6 bases between them. The CDR3: CAISGEDTEAFF. The CDR3 bases are TGTGCCATCAGTGGTGAGGACACTGAAGCTTTCTTT.

V gene TRBV20-1 combines with J gene TRBJ2-1; no definite D call. V dropped 6 bases and J dropped 0 bases, with 12 bases sitting between them. This CDR3 is 14 amino acids long. Germline CDR1 DFQATT, CDR2 SNEGSKA (reference sequence). This chain's CDR3 is CSAAPESSYNEQFF. The CDR3 nucleotides are TGCAGTGCCGCCCCTGAGAGCTCCTACAATGAGCAGTTCTTC.

In its sample, this clonotype was seen many times. J is TRBJ2-5 and V is TRBV7-9; TRBD2 matches at 12 bases. Germline trimming cut 3 bases from V and 4 bases from J; bases unmatched to any gene: 3. Looked up from germline, CDR1 is SEHNR and CDR2 is FQNEAQ (reference sequence). The CDR3 is 15 amino acids. CDR3 sequence (DNA): TGTGCCAGCAGCTTCTCGGGACTAGCGGGAGAGACCCAGTACTTC. This sequence encodes CASSFSGLAGETQYF.

In its sample, this clonotype was seen a few times. The chain employs TRBV10-3 and TRBJ2-5; either TRBD1 or TRBD2 may supply D (6 bases each). V lost 3 bases to trimming and J lost 13 bases, with 18 bases between them. The CDR3 length is 13 residues. CDR1 and CDR2 from the germline V gene are ENHRY and SYGVKD. The CDR3 nucleotides read TGTGCCATCAGTGATGGGGGGACAAGAAGCGTGTACTTC. The encoded protein is CAISDGGTRSVYF.

V gene TRBV20-1 combines with J gene TRBJ1-6; D may be TRBD1 (6 bases). Per the germline V gene, CDR1 is DFQATT and CDR2 is SNEGSKA (reference sequence). Trimming took 6 bases from V and 7 from J, leaving 19 bases between them. This CDR3 is built from 15 residues. DNA of the CDR3: TGCAGTGCCAACGGGGGCCTCAACGGCAATTCACCCCTCCACTTT. This sequence encodes CSANGGLNGNSPLHF.

This clonotype was observed at least ten times. The V call is TRBV2, the J call TRBJ2-5; D might be TRBD2 (6 bases). CDR3 length equals 15 residues. The germline V and J ends were trimmed by 2 bases and 5 bases, with 15 bases remaining between them. In germline, CDR1 is SNHLY, CDR2 FYNNEI. The CDR3 DNA is TGTGCCAGCAGTGAATCAAGAGGCGGGGCCGAGACCCAGTACTTC. Translating it yields CASSESRGGAETQYF.

The chain has TRBV5-4 and TRBJ2-5, with TRBD2 identical over 12 bases. Per the germline V gene, CDR1 is SGHNT and CDR2 is YYREEE (reference sequence). This CDR3 spans 16 amino acids. V lost 3 bases, J lost 4 bases, and 7 bases stayed unmatched. The CDR3: CASSSRLAGVGETQYF. In DNA, the CDR3 is TGTGCCAGCAGCTCGCGACTAGCGGGAGTCGGAGAGACCCAGTACTTC.

This clonotype was counted a few times. The chain recombines TRBV9 with TRBJ2-3; 8 nucleotides align to TRBD1. V was clipped by 3 bases and J by 4 bases; unmatched bases: 4. Germline-derived CDR1 and CDR2 are SGDLS and YYNGEE. CDR3 length: 14 amino acids. The CDR3 is CASSGTGWADTQYF. For the CDR3, the DNA is TGTGCCAGCAGCGGGACAGGGTGGGCAGATACGCAGTATTTT. The full variable domain, completed using reference TRBV9 and TRBJ2-3, is DSGVTQTPKHLITATGQRVTLRCSPRSGDLSVYWYQQSLDQGLQFLIQYYNGEERAKGNILERFSAQQFPDLHSELNLSSLELGDSALYFCASSGTGWADTQYFGPGTRLTVL.

There are a few counts of this clonotype. The chain uses TRBV20-1 and TRBJ2-5; maybe TRBD2 (7 bases). CDR1 DFQATT and CDR2 SNEGSKA come from the germline V gene (reference sequence). The CDR3 is 16 residues long. Trimming removed 6 bases at V and 4 bases at J, with 24 bases between. The CDR3 here is CSAGGGFRTRVETQYF. The DNA of the CDR3 is TGCAGTGCAGGGGGGGGATTCCGGACTAGAGTAGAGACCCAGTACTTC.

At least ten counts were recorded for this clonotype. This chain joins TRBV6-1 and TRBJ1-6; perhaps TRBD1 as D (6 bases). CDR1 is MNHNS, CDR2 SASEGT, per germline. V lost 6 bases and J lost 0, with 12 bases in between. The CDR3 loop spans 16 amino acids. The chain's CDR3 is CASRGKGVSYNSPLHF. The CDR3 DNA sequence: TGTGCCAGCAGAGGGAAGGGGGTCTCCTATAATTCACCCCTCCACTTT.

This clonotype was counted only a few times. The V and J genes are TRBV20-1 and TRBJ2-1; TRBD2 matches at 13 bases. This CDR3 region has 15 residues. The V and J ends lost 6 bases and 8 bases, in that order; junction bases with no gene match: 10. Looked up from germline, CDR1 is DFQATT and CDR2 is SNEGSKA (reference sequence). The CDR3 loop reads CSARGWGLAGYEQFF. CDR3 nucleotides: TGCAGTGCCCGAGGTTGGGGACTAGCGGGGTATGAGCAGTTCTTC.

This clonotype was counted a few times. The chain couples TRBV19 to TRBJ2-5; TRBD1 matches at 9 bases. With V trimmed by 4 bases and J by 5 bases, 8 bases remained unmatched. This CDR3 has 15 residues. Germline lookup yields CDR1 LNHDA and CDR2 SQIVND (reference sequence). As DNA, the CDR3 is TGTGCCAGTAGTAGGGGCCCCGGGACAGGGGAGACCCAGTACTTC. As protein: CASSRGPGTGETQYF.

The count of this clonotype is one. The rearrangement uses TRBV25-1 and TRBJ2-5; 8 bases agree with TRBD1. The germline V gene has CDR1 MGHDK and CDR2 SYGVNS. After removal of 5 bases from V and 4 bases from J, the junction contained 12 bases not matched to a gene. The CDR3 totals 16 residues. CDR3 nucleotides: TGTGCCAGCAGTTCCTGGACAGGGCCTACCGGAGAGACCCAGTACTTC. It specifies CASSSWTGPTGETQYF.

The gene calls are TRBV5-1 and TRBJ2-6; D remains unclear. Per the germline V gene, CDR1 is SGHRS and CDR2 is YFSETQ. V lost 4 bases to trimming and J lost 4 bases, with 12 bases between them. This CDR3 has 15 residues. CDR3 loop: CASSPPVGGANVLTF. DNA for the CDR3: TGCGCCAGCAGCCCACCGGTAGGCGGGGCCAACGTCCTGACTTTC.

This clonotype was counted at least ten times. V usage is TRBV3-1 and J usage is TRBJ2-7, with 14 bases fitting TRBD2. V shed 4 bases, J shed 5 bases, and the junction held 4 bases outside the gene matches. The CDR3 has 15 residues. CDR1 is LGHDT and CDR2 is YNNKEL in the germline V gene (reference sequence). The DNA for the CDR3 is TGTGCCAGCAGCCGCCGGGGACTAGCGGGAGACGAGCAGTACTTC. Encoded protein: CASSRRGLAGDEQYF.

V is TRBV4-1 and J is TRBJ2-5, with unresolved D. This CDR3 region has 14 residues. V was clipped by 1 base and J by 4 bases, with 10 bases between them. Germline loops: CDR1 MGHRA, CDR2 YSYEKL. The CDR3 bases are TGCGCCAGCAGCCAAGGGCCCGCTGGAGAGACCCAGTACTTC. Its protein is CASSQGPAGETQYF.

This clonotype has a count of ten or more. In DNA form, the CDR3 reads TGTGCCAGCAGTTACTCTCTTCTTCAGCGGGCCACTCTTTACGGACAGGGGGAAGGTCAGCCCCAGCATTTT. Translated, it gives CASSYSLLQRATLYGQGEGQPQHF. The chain recombines TRBV6-5 with TRBJ1-5, with 10 bases lining up with TRBD1. The CDR3 sequence is 24 residues long. Losses at the gene ends were 0 bases for V and 6 bases for J; bases not matched to a gene: 29. Germline V gene sequence: CDR1 MNHEY, CDR2 SVGAGI.

This clonotype was observed a few times. The gene calls are TRBV19 and TRBJ2-3; 9 bases line up with TRBD2. This CDR3 spans 13 amino acids. Germline loops: CDR1 LNHDA, CDR2 SQIVND (reference sequence). V lost 10 bases and J lost 5; bases outside the gene matches: 7. The CDR3 loop is CATLGLALDTQYF. CDR3 in DNA: TGTGCCACCCTAGGACTAGCGTTAGATACGCAGTATTTT.

This clonotype was seen at least ten times. V gene TRBV28 combines with J gene TRBJ2-5; D may match TRBD1 or TRBD2 (7 bases each). Trimming pared 7 bases from V and 3 bases from J, leaving 21 bases between. CDR3 length equals 16 residues. Germline CDR1 reads MDHEN; CDR2 reads SYDVKM. CDR3 sequence: CASTPGNRGGEETQYF. The CDR3 nucleotides are TGTGCCAGCACCCCGGGGAACAGGGGAGGGGAAGAGACCCAGTACTTC.